A single sample is the source of the 13 T cell receptor beta chains below, sequenced in a study of cytomegalovirus exposure and HLA in healthy donors. The PCR used 60 Vbeta and 13 Jbeta primers. Profiled with immunoSEQ multiplex PCR; TCRdb holds only in-frame clones, not every one. The table includes about 130,000 clones, about 78% detected once. Sequencing was carried out using PBMCs. The source of these receptors is a man aged 45-60 years in good health and CMV-seronegative.

This clone was seen once. The chain carries TRBV5-1 and TRBJ1-1; TRBD1 aligns across 7 bases. Germline CDR1 and CDR2: SGHRS and YFSETQ. Germline trimming cut 4 bases from V and 4 bases from J; bases unmatched to any gene: 7. This CDR3 comprises 14 residues. The CDR3 DNA reads as TGCGCCAGCAGCCCTCGGTCAGGGGGCACTGAAGCTTTCTTT. It translates to CASSPRSGGTEAFF.

The chain recombines TRBV5-1 with TRBJ1-2; 12 nucleotides line up with TRBD1. From germline, CDR1 is SGHRS and CDR2 YFSETQ. V shed 7 bases and J 6 bases; nucleotides not matched to a gene: 4. The CDR3 is made up of 13 amino acids. CDR3 sequence: CASGTGGADGYTF. As DNA, the CDR3 is TGCGCCAGCGGGACAGGGGGCGCGGATGGCTACACCTTC.

The chain combines TRBV12-5 with TRBJ1-2; TRBD1 might be the D (6 bases). V shed 3 bases and J shed 2 bases, with 10 bases lying between them. CDR3 length: 14 amino acids. The germline gives CDR1 LGHNT, CDR2 FRNRAP. The CDR3 bases are TGTGCTAGTGGTTTAGAAACAGGGAACTATGGCTACACCTTC. Its translation: CASGLETGNYGYTF.

The V call is TRBV13, the J call TRBJ1-1, with 8 nucleotides matching TRBD1. Germline CDR1 is PRHDT and CDR2 is FYEKMQ (reference sequence). The CDR3 is made up of 15 amino acids. V gave up 5 bases and J gave up 1 base; unmatched junction bases: 6. This chain's CDR3 is CASSLQGTGNTEAFF. CDR3 DNA: TGTGCCAGCAGCCTACAAGGGACAGGGAACACTGAAGCTTTCTTT.

The chain carries TRBV19 and TRBJ1-2; 7 bases fit TRBD1. The ends lost 3 bases at V and 2 bases at J; junction bases unmatched: 6. CDR3 length: 15 amino acids. Per germline, CDR1 LNHDA and CDR2 SQIVND (reference sequence). In DNA form, the CDR3 reads TGTGCCAGTAGTATGTCAGGGACAGAGAACTATGGCTACACCTTC. Translation gives CASSMSGTENYGYTF.

V usage is TRBV6-6 and J usage is TRBJ2-5; TRBD1 might be the D (5 bases). Germline-derived CDR1 and CDR2 are MNHNY and SVGAGI (reference sequence). V was pared by 7 bases and J by 2 bases, with 20 bases between. This CDR3 comprises 16 residues. Here the CDR3 DNA reads TGTGCCAGCAACCAACGGGCAGGGTTGGGGCAAGAGACCCAGTACTTC. Protein sequence: CASNQRAGLGQETQYF.

This chain links TRBV4-3 with TRBJ2-1, with D tentatively TRBD2 (6 bases). The germline V gene encodes CDR1 LGHNA and CDR2 YSLEER. Deletions cut 1 base from V and 1 base from J, with 11 bases between. The CDR3 spans 16 residues. The CDR3 bases are TGCGCCAGCAGCCAAGGTCCAGGGACTTCCTACAATGAGCAGTTCTTC. This encodes CASSQGPGTSYNEQFF.

The rearrangement links TRBV27 to TRBJ2-3; D might be TRBD2 (6 bases). The CDR3 is made up of 15 amino acids. The V gene lost 8 bases and the J gene lost 4 bases, with 19 bases spanning the gap. The germline CDR1 and CDR2 sequences are MNHEY and SMNVEV (reference sequence). CDR3 coding DNA: TGTGCCAGCTCCATGGGAGGCGTATCCCCAGATACGCAGTATTTT. This sequence encodes CASSMGGVSPDTQYF.

The V gene is TRBV18, the J gene TRBJ1-2, with D possibly TRBD1 on 6 matching bases. This CDR3 comprises 14 residues. The germline V and J ends were trimmed by 5 bases and 0 bases, with 10 bases remaining between them. The germline V gene has CDR1 KGHSH and CDR2 LQKENI. This chain's CDR3 is CASSTDSANYGYTF. The CDR3 DNA reads as TGTGCCAGCTCAACGGACAGCGCTAACTATGGCTACACCTTC. Combining the CDR3 with reference TRBV18 and TRBJ1-2 gives the whole variable domain NAGVMQNPRHLVRRRGQEARLRCSPMKGHSHVYWYRQLPEEGLKFMVYLQKENIIDESGMPKERFSAEFPKEGPSILRIQQVVRGDSAAYFCASSTDSANYGYTFGSGTRLTVV.

This chain links TRBV6-1 with TRBJ2-1; 14 bases align to TRBD2. The CDR3 has 15 amino acids. The junction had 3 bases not matched to a gene; V was cut back by 5 bases and J by 6 bases. The germline CDR1 and CDR2 sequences are MNHNS and SASEGT. The CDR3 nucleotides are TGTGCCAGCAGTACAGGGACTAGCGGGAGCAATGAGCAGTTCTTC. This encodes CASSTGTSGSNEQFF.

The table lists this clone with a count of one. The rearrangement links TRBV11-2 to TRBJ2-5; maybe TRBD2 (5 bases). Trimming left V 3 bases short and J 4 bases short, with 12 bases between. CDR1 is SGHAT, CDR2 FQNNGV, per germline. This CDR3 region has 14 residues. The CDR3 protein is CASSFWLGGETQYF. DNA for the CDR3: TGTGCCAGCAGCTTTTGGCTAGGAGGAGAGACCCAGTACTTC. Variable domain in full (rest from reference TRBV11-2 and TRBJ2-5): EAGVAQSPRYKIIEKRQSVAFWCNPISGHATLYWYQQILGQGPKLLIQFQNNGVVDDSQLPKDRFSAERLKGVDSTLKIQPAKLEDSAVYLCASSFWLGGETQYFGPGTRLLVL.

This clone occurred a few times. The rearrangement uses TRBV5-1 and TRBJ1-4; no reliable D call. Germline V CDR1 and CDR2: SGHRS, YFSETQ. This CDR3 is built from 15 residues. V gave up 4 bases and J gave up 0 bases, with 10 bases separating them. The CDR3 protein is CASSRNGATNEKLFF. The CDR3 DNA sequence: TGCGCCAGCAGCAGGAACGGGGCAACTAATGAAAAACTGTTTTTT.

The chain has TRBV2 and TRBJ2-6; D gene ambiguous. V lost 5 bases and J 1 base, leaving 9 bases between the germline ends. This CDR3 is built from 15 residues. Germline V CDR1 and CDR2: SNHLY, FYNNEI. The CDR3 DNA sequence: TGTGCCAGCAGTACGAGCCGGTCTGGGGCCAACGTCCTGACTTTC. Protein product: CASSTSRSGANVLTF.